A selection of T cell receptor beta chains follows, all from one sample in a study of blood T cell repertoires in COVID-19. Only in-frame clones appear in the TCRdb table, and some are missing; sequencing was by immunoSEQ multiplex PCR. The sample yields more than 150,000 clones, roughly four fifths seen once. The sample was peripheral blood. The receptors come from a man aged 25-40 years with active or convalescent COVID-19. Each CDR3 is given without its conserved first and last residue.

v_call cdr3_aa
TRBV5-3 ARSLAGGTRDHTQY
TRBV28 ASSGGGPGELF
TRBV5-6 ASSLRAGSGELF
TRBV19 ASSISVSADTQY
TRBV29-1 SAYRGPANVLT
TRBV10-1 ASSETRGANTGELF
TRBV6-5 ASRRTAGGNTEAF
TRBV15 ATINTSPGGQGISPL
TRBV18 ASSPPATGGNEQF
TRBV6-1 ASSEGSSNQPQH
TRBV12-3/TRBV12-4 ATGFGNEQF
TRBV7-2 ASSSRSPAGGISNEQF
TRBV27 ASSLSGGDHQPQH
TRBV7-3 ARGAEAF
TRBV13 ASSWTGEDYGYT
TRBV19 ASRPGRGVGGYT
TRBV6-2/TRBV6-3 ASSPGGSDQPQH
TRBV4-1 ASSQEASGGIGELF
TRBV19 ASSFPPQGFSNEKLF
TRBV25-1 ASSAGQGNQPQH
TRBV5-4 ASSPPGVTGANYGYT
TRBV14 ASRQGQAGTEAF
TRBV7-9 ASSRGAQGQKLF
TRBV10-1 ASSSQGATYNEQF
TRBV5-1 ASNSKVGGAPDTQY
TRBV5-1 ASSYGSSTDTQY
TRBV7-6 ASSFSSNTGELF
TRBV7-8 ASSSPGLEQF
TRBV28 ASSSRGAEAF
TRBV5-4 ASSLGQGGPTDTQY
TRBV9 ASSVAPTSGGASQSNEQF
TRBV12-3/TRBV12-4 ASSGRGDTQY
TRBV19 ASSIAGQGYAEAF
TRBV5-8 ASSLPGEGYT
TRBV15 ATSRGAGDPSYNEQF
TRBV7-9 ASSLPGLAGRSTDTQY
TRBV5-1 ASSLSTGGQPQH
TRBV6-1 ASSEAGYGYT
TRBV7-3 ASSLSGPGNTIY
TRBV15 ATSRPGQQLREEKLF
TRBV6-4 ASSELGLGDNEQF
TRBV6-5 ASSWLGEQY
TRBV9 ASSGRQGVLTNYGYT
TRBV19 ASIGDFHQPQH
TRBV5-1 ASSLERRGYT
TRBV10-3 AISARHERDGELF
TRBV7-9 ASSRRDSSYEQY
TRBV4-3 ASSQDSGPLYEQY
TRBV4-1 ASSQWFSGGVSTDTQY
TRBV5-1 ASSFNPRAQGARGTDTQY
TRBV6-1 ASSESGVAY
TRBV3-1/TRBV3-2 ASSESALSTDTQY
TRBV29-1 SVESKNTEAF
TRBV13 ASSQGQGLGNTIY
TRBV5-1 ASSLSSRRASTDTQY
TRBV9 ASGQGLNYGYT
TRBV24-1 ATSGSVKGQANYGYT
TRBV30 AWSIAGQKLNEQF
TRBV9 ASSDPSSGNTIY